What follows is one T cell receptor (beta chain) and its context. Its target is not known. This CDR3 has 14 amino acids. Looked up from germline, CDR1 is LNHNV and CDR2 is YYDKDF (reference sequence). V dropped 8 bases and J dropped 4; count of bases not matched to a gene: 7. The table came from immunoSEQ multiplex PCR; TCRdb's copy has only in-frame clones and leaves some out. The table includes about 57,000 clones, about 90% detected once. The data were taken from a study of graft-versus-host responses after intestinal transplantation. Turning to the study itself: Multivisceral, liver-intestinal, or isolated intestinal transplants were given to recipients. Anti-thymocyte globulin induction preceded roughly 3 years of tacrolimus and steroid maintenance in all recipients.

Study results and caveats: Among recipient marrow samples, GvH clones were found; some appeared first in ileum or blood. In patients with graft-donor T cell macrochimerism, allograft graft-versus-host to host-versus-graft clonal ratios were high.

The specimen comprised PBMCs, sampled 26 days after transplant. The clonotype was recovered from a human patient who received an intestinal transplant, so some T cells may come from the graft donor. V usage is TRBV15 and J usage is TRBJ2-2, with 7 bases identical to TRBD2. The CDR3 DNA follows: TGTGCCACCGGACTAGAGGTCGGCACCGGGGAGCTGTTTTTT. Its translation is CATGLEVGTGELFF. Looking up the rest from reference TRBV15 and TRBJ2-2 gives the full variable domain: DAMVIQNPRYQVTQFGKPVTLSCSQTLNHNVMYWYQQKSSQAPKLLFHYYDKDFNNEADTPDNFQSRRPNTSFCFLDIRSPGLGDTAMYLCATGLEVGTGELFFGEGSRLTVL.